The clone carrying this T cell receptor (beta chain) was counted only a few times. These data are taken from a study of blood T cells in healthy people across ages. The germline V gene encodes CDR1 MGHRA and CDR2 YSYEKL. The length of the CDR3 is 15 residues. The ends were cut back, 0 bases at V and 8 bases at J, with 11 bases in the middle. The second PCR ran 7 to 11 cycles with a sample-barcoded 5' primer and J-beta primers. TCRdb re-called the 5' RACE reads with MiXCR, one entry per CDR3 protein. This table has 800,000 or so distinct CDR3 sequences, 20% to 25% appearing once. This sample was also put to use in a study of T cells of mothers and their children. This second study notes: Mothers yielded over 8 million CDR3 reads, children about 3.1 million each. Overlap in related mother-child pairs always slightly exceeded unrelated pairs, never significantly.

The V gene is TRBV4-1, the J gene TRBJ1-6; D gene unclear. The receptor comes from a boy aged 5-17 years in good health. Sequencing was carried out using blood. CDR3: CASSQDPGEYSPLHF. CDR3 nucleotide sequence: TGCGCCAGCAGCCAAGATCCCGGTGAATATTCACCCCTCCACTTT.